This T cell receptor (beta chain) stems from a study of T cell repertoires and HLA-DP antigens (dated by TCRdb to between 2018 and 2020). About the full investigation: The study used an in vitro model of CD4+ T cell alloreactivity against allogeneic HLA-DP presented by transduced HeLa cells. One alloantigen differed from self by one peptide-binding groove amino acid, whereas the other differed by ten, modelling structurally similar versus dissimilar alloantigens. The average DNA input was approximately 0.2 ug for sorted CD137+CD4+ samples versus approximately 1,100 ng for pre-culture CD4+ samples. Of the three donors, two were male and one was female, and their ages ranged from the 18-to-29 age band up to the 60-to-69 age band. Beyond this particular receptor, the publication reports: An average cumulative frequency of roughly 39% against one allele and less than 65% against the other was found for clones undetected before culture. Similar clonality (around 0.39) was observed for sorted CD137+ cells against both alloantigens, and this clonality was much higher than that observed in pre-culture samples (around 0.041). Naive and memory CD4+ repertoires were not analysed separately. Limitations included only a few donors, a non-physiological HeLa antigen-presenting system, and the use of total CD4+ responder cells.

TCRB CDR3 regions were amplified with the immunoSEQ multiplex PCR using forward primers for 54 TRBV segments and reverse primers for 13 TRBJ segments. Deep resolution, with a target of approximately 200,000 T cell genomes, was applied to the sequencing of pre-culture CD4+ samples. Sequencing of the amplicons on an Illumina HiSeq System generated 87 bp reads spanning the CDR3. As for the authors' bioinformatics: Correction for PCR and sequencing errors was applied to reads, and CDR3 regions were defined through alignment to IMGT reference sequences. Synthetic template pools were used to estimate the numbers of templates and unique rearrangements. Clonality was calculated as 1 minus Pielou's evenness. Richness was estimated with the Daley-Smith estimator. Morisita's index was used to measure repertoire overlap. Clones present in cultured samples but not detected in the pre-culture repertoire of the same donor were defined as low-abundance clones. TCRdb stores this immuneACCESS table with in-frame sequences only. Part of the clones is absent; in the studies checked, under half of the shortfall reflects unresolved V genes, and no reason is known for the rest. For V, J and clone size, that table is used; D and trimming come from the DNA. In this sample the table shows tens of thousands of clones, roughly 75% of which occur a single time. Around 1.4% of the sample rests with the top ten.

Untouched CD4+ T cells were isolated from Ficoll-separated PBMC by magnetic bead negative selection, reaching an average purity of around 98%. Untouched CD4+ T cells were isolated with magnetic beads from Ficoll-separated PBMC, and a purity of about 98% was reached with negligible CD8+ contamination. Peripheral blood mononuclear cells came from the buffy coats of a few healthy blood donors. CMV seronegative status was shared by all three donors. Genomic DNA was extracted with the DNeasy Blood & Tissue Kit. TCRB sequencing was performed on genomic DNA from sorted CD137+CD4+ cells and pre-culture CD4+ baseline samples from each subject. The CDR3, cysteine through phenylalanine, is 16 amino acids long. Only CDR3 DNA remains: 48 bases, in frame from the first base. The V end gives up 1 base and the J end 9 bases, leaving 6 bases in the junction not matched to a gene. The CDR1 and CDR2 encoded by the germline V gene are SGHTA and FQGNSA.

A note on this clone: Its recognized antigen is unknown. Base qualities are not at hand, and no much larger clone is one base apart.

Sequenced input: CD4+ T cells from PBMCs. The chain is made from TRBV7-2 and TRBJ2-1; 13 bases in the junction line up with TRBD2. The TCR was taken from a man in his sixties in good health and CMV-seronegative. Read as DNA, the sequence is TGTGCCAGCAGCTTAGTATGGACTAGCGGGAGAGGTGAGCAGTTCTTC. This sequence encodes CASSLVWTSGRGEQFF.